This paragraph reports one T cell receptor beta chain. This sample was taken from a study of blood T cell repertoires in COVID-19. At the level of the study: T cells, B-cell-depleted T cells, or PBMCs supplied cDNA or gDNA.

In the original workflow: Nucleated cell counts were estimated from reference gene primer amplification. Sequenced by immunoSEQ multiplex PCR; TCRdb stores in-frame clones only, minus some. D and trimming come from the DNA, and the V and J calls and clone size come from that table. Of about 41,000 clones listed, approximately 90% are singletons. The V end lost 4 bases, the J end lost 9 bases, and 16 bases lay between the germline ends. The germline CDR1 and CDR2 sequences are WNHNN and SYGVQD (reference sequence). The CDR3 has 13 residues. Sequencing was performed on peripheral blood. The gene calls are TRBV10-1 and TRBJ2-7, with D maybe TRBD1 (6 bases). The TCR sequence derives from a man between 60 and 70 years old with acute or convalescent COVID-19. CDR3 residues: CASSADRMSGQYF. DNA of the CDR3: TGCGCCAGCAGTGCCGACAGGATGAGCGGGCAGTACTTC.